This T cell receptor (beta chain) appears in the sequencing data of a study of vaccination and CD4 T cells after COVID-19. Study context: Post-vaccine specimens were obtained a median about 69 days after dose two (range 14 to 241).

CDR3 length equals 14 residues. V lost 6 bases and J 3 bases, leaving 16 bases between the germline ends. Germline assignment: CDR1 DFQATT and CDR2 SNEGSKA (reference sequence). Treatment meaning: roughly ten-day PBMC culture with coronavirus spike peptide pools or control peptides (ViraFEST assay). Under the ViraFEST approach, antigen-specific T cells were expanded with peptide pools and TCRs subsequently sequenced. With respect to this clonotype: Its antigen is not known.

Findings and limits, study-wide: Counts of SARS-CoV-2-reactive clonotypes had a median that went from about 20 to 38, a nonsignificant change.

The assay that was used to sequence DNA from cultured CD4+ T cells was the Oncomine TCR Beta short-read assay. TCRdb re-called the PCR reads with MiXCR, one entry per CDR3 protein. Of about 9,000 distinct CDR3 sequences listed, 20% to 25% were seen once; the top ten hold about a fifth. Sequencing was carried out using cultured CD4+ T cells from blood. The origin of this receptor is a human donor with COVID-19. V is TRBV20-1 and J is TRBJ2-3; possibly TRBD2 for D (6 bases). The DNA for the CDR3 is TGCAGTGCCCCCCGAGGCGGGGTAACAGATACGCAGTATTTT. This codes for CSAPRGGVTDTQYF.